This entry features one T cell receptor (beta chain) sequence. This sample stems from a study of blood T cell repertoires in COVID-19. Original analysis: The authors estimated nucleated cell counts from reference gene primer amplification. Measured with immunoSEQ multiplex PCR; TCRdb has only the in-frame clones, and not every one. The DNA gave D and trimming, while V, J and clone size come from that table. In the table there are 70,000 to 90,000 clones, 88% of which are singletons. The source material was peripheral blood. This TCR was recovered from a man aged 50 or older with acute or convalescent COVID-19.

The CDR3 protein is CASKSGVMAFF. Here the CDR3 DNA reads TGTGCCAGTAAGAGCGGGGTCATGGCTTTCTTT. The rearrangement links TRBV19 to TRBJ1-1, with D unresolved. This CDR3 spans 11 amino acids. V was clipped by 7 bases and J by 11 bases, with 14 bases between them. Per germline, CDR1 LNHDA and CDR2 SQIVND (reference sequence).